What follows is one T cell receptor beta chain and its context. The table came from immunoSEQ multiplex PCR; TCRdb's copy has only in-frame clones and leaves some out. The profile covers approximately 150,000 clones, with around 80% appearing a single time and over 4% taken by the ten largest. The CDR3 contains 12 residues. Trimming removed 4 bases from V and 3 bases from J, with 7 bases in between. Per germline, CDR1 SGHRS and CDR2 YFSETQ. The source of the sample is a study of blood T cell repertoires in COVID-19. This sequence was found in a man between 65 and 79 years old who had been exposed to COVID-19. The chain employs TRBV5-1 and TRBJ1-2; D is unresolved. Sequencing input: PBMCs or T cells enriched from blood (not recorded which). For the CDR3, the DNA is TGCGCCAGCAGCCTAGACTACTATGGCTACACCTTC. Encoded protein: CASSLDYYGYTF.